These 13 T cell receptor beta chains were sequenced from one sample in a study of CD8+ T cells in alopecia areata. After isolation, RNA underwent reverse transcription to generate cDNA as the sequencing template. Repertoires were generated with immunoSEQ multiplex PCR, while TCRdb's copy carries only in-frame clones and drops some. The table lists roughly 220,000 clones, more than 30% of them singletons, with almost 0.5% in the top ten. The treatment here: oral pan-JAK inhibitor, 5-10 mg twice daily. The sample consisted of CD4+ T cells sorted from blood, taken around week 31, from a patient treated with tofacitinib. These receptors all stem from a human donor with alopecia areata.

This clone was counted only a few times. The J gene is TRBJ1-2, the V gene TRBV6-5, with no clear D. This CDR3 contains 12 residues. Germline V gene data show CDR1 as MNHEY and CDR2 as SVGAGI. The V end was cut by 8 bases, the J end by 4 bases, with 11 bases between. CDR3 nucleotides: TGTGCCAGCCAAGGTCGGACCTATGGCTACACCTTC. Amino acid sequence: CASQGRTYGYTF.

The chain recombines TRBV15 with TRBJ2-1; TRBD2 matches 9 bases. CDR3 length equals 18 residues. CDR1 and CDR2 from the germline V gene are LNHNV and YYDKDF (reference sequence). V shed 0 bases and J 7 bases; nucleotides not matched to a gene: 13. The chain's CDR3 is CATSRERVLAGVENEQFF. The CDR3 DNA follows: TGTGCCACCAGCAGAGAAAGGGTGTTAGCGGGAGTGGAGAATGAGCAGTTCTTC.

This clone was picked up a small number of times. The rearrangement links TRBV7-9 to TRBJ2-3; 7 bases map to TRBD2. The V gene end was trimmed by 4 bases and the J gene end by 1 base; junction bases not matched to a gene: 17. In germline, CDR1 is SEHNR, CDR2 FQNEAQ (reference sequence). This CDR3 has 19 residues. The CDR3, as DNA: TGTGCCAGCAGCTCAACCCTGATAATTAGCGGGTCACGCACAGATACGCAGTATTTT. Translating gives CASSSTLIISGSRTDTQYF.

This clone was counted a few times. J is TRBJ2-3 and V is TRBV19; 9 bases are shared with TRBD1. Unmatched junction bases numbered 6, after V lost 4 bases and J lost 1 base. This CDR3 is 16 amino acids long. Germline CDR1 reads LNHDA; CDR2 reads SQIVND (reference sequence). The CDR3 loop is CASSTYRGQGTDTQYF. The CDR3, as DNA: TGTGCCAGTAGTACCTACAGGGGGCAGGGCACAGATACGCAGTATTTT.

This clone came up a few times. The chain combines TRBV9 with TRBJ1-1; a weak D match, TRBD1 (5 bases). CDR1 SGDLS and CDR2 YYNGEE come from the germline V gene. V was shortened by 0 bases and J by 1 base, with 7 bases between the two germline ends. This CDR3 is 14 amino acids long. CDR3 sequence reads: CASSVGQPNTEAFF. CDR3 nucleotide sequence: TGTGCCAGCAGCGTAGGACAGCCGAACACTGAAGCTTTCTTT.

This clone was recorded a few times. The J gene is TRBJ2-3, the V gene TRBV5-1; D ambiguous. Germline values: CDR1 SGHRS, CDR2 YFSETQ. This CDR3 comprises 13 residues. The ends were cut back, 4 bases at V and 5 bases at J, with 11 bases in the middle. The CDR3 DNA sequence: TGCGCCAGCAGCGTCCAACCTAGAGATACGCAGTATTTT. This gives the protein CASSVQPRDTQYF.

The chain couples TRBV29-1 to TRBJ1-1; D is undetermined. The CDR3 is made up of 12 amino acids. The ends were cut back, 1 base at V and 8 bases at J, with 11 bases in the middle. Germline CDR1 is SQVTM and CDR2 is ANQGSEA. The CDR3 loop is CSVEVTRREAFF. For the CDR3, the DNA is TGCAGCGTTGAAGTGACCCGGAGGGAAGCTTTCTTT.

This clone was detected only a few times. The CDR3 loop is CASSAPSGRDYEQYF. The CDR3 DNA reads as TGTGCCAGCAGCGCCCCTAGCGGGAGGGACTACGAGCAGTACTTC. The chain uses TRBV7-9 and TRBJ2-7; 12 nucleotides line up with TRBD2. In germline, CDR1 is SEHNR, CDR2 FQNEAQ (reference sequence). The CDR3 runs 15 residues. V shed 5 bases, J shed 3 bases, and the junction held 5 bases outside the gene matches.

This sequence joins TRBV4-1 and TRBJ2-7, with TRBD1 identical over 8 bases. J was trimmed by 2 bases and V by 4 bases; bases with no gene match: 7. CDR3 length: 15 amino acids. Germline assignment: CDR1 MGHRA and CDR2 YSYEKL. CDR3: CASSRPTGAAYEQYF. The CDR3 DNA reads as TGCGCCAGCAGCCGACCGACAGGGGCCGCCTACGAGCAGTACTTC.

V gene TRBV5-1 combines with J gene TRBJ2-1; the match to TRBD2 covers 9 bases. Trimming cost V 7 bases and J 4 bases; bases outside gene matches: 6. CDR1 SGHRS and CDR2 YFSETQ come from the germline V gene. This CDR3 region has 14 residues. CDR3 DNA: TGCGCCAGCTCCGGGGCGGGGGGGTACAATGAGCAGTTCTTC. As protein: CASSGAGGYNEQFF.

The chain has TRBV29-1 and TRBJ2-3, with 9 bases aligning to TRBD2. This CDR3 region has 14 residues. V gave up 3 bases and J gave up 3 bases; unmatched junction bases: 4. The germline gives CDR1 SQVTM, CDR2 ANQGSEA. CDR3 amino acids: CSVDLLAGTDTQYF. CDR3 DNA sequence: TGCAGCGTTGACCTTCTAGCGGGAACAGATACGCAGTATTTT.

This clone has only a few counts. The chain joins TRBV19 to TRBJ2-1; 8 bases agree with TRBD2. Germline values: CDR1 LNHDA, CDR2 SQIVND (reference sequence). Trimming cost V 5 bases and J 0 bases; bases outside gene matches: 6. The CDR3 is 16 residues long. The CDR3 nucleotides are TGTGCCAGTAGTGACGGCGGGGGGATCTCCTACAATGAGCAGTTCTTC. Protein product: CASSDGGGISYNEQFF.

This chain links TRBV29-1 with TRBJ2-1, with 7 positions matching TRBD2. V lost 4 bases to trimming and J lost 1 base; unmatched junction nucleotides: 7. This CDR3 contains 15 residues. CDR1 is SQVTM, CDR2 ANQGSEA, per germline. CDR3 in amino acids: CSVVGLAASYNEQFF. CDR3 DNA sequence: TGCAGCGTTGTAGGGCTAGCGGCTTCCTACAATGAGCAGTTCTTC.